This paragraph reports one T cell receptor beta chain. A junction end diverges from the germline sequence, so it may reflect a read error. Sequenced by immunoSEQ multiplex PCR; TCRdb stores in-frame clones only, minus some. Of approximately 73,000 clones in the sample, roughly 93% were seen once. The entry originates in a study of technical replicates of blood from a few donors. This receptor was identified in a human donor in good health. What was sequenced was T cells isolated from PBMCs.

The CDR3 loop reads CASSLTQSQETQYF. The CDR3 DNA reads as TGTGCTAGCAGCTTAACACAGTCCCAAGAGACCCAGTACTTC. The V call is TRBV7-7, the J call TRBJ2-5, with no clear D. The germline V gene encodes CDR1 SSHAT and CDR2 FNYEAQ (reference sequence). The CDR3 extends over 14 amino acids.